This T cell receptor beta chain was obtained from a study of blood T cells in healthy people across ages. Study outcomes and limitations: Diversity of TCR beta correlated strongly with naive T cell percentage.

Individuals who donated were healthy Caucasians from Russia aged roughly 6 to 95. This clonotype was seen more than once but under ten times. Its antigen is currently unknown. A read error may produce the germline difference seen at one junction end. The use of a sample-barcoded 5' primer and a J-beta primer mix characterized a second PCR of about 6 to 12 cycles. Each cDNA molecule received a tag from a template-switch adaptor that had 12 random nucleotides. TCRdb re-analysed the 5' RACE reads in MiXCR, keeping a single row per CDR3 protein. The data hold approximately 2,000,000 distinct CDR3 sequences, with about 39% observed a single time. From germline, CDR1 is SGHRS and CDR2 YFSETQ. The CDR3 has 15 amino acids.

Sequences were obtained from blood. The rearrangement links TRBV5-1 to TRBJ2-5; D gene uncertain. This sequence was found in a human donor in good health. This CDR3 is CASSPASGFQEAQYF. CDR3 sequence (DNA): TGCGCCAGCAGCCCTGCGAGTGGATTCCAAGAGGCCCAGTACTTC.